This TCR beta chain was profiled in a study of T cell clonotyping in hematopoietic cell transplantation. Study-level findings and limits: CD4 and CD8 repertoire contributions could not be separated without sorting.

Details on this clone: The antigen remains undetermined.

The protocol was immunoSEQ multiplex PCR, while the TCRdb copy is restricted to in-frame clones and leaves out a portion. The profile shows under 4,000 clones, roughly 70% of them singletons. Trimming stripped 4 bases from V and 2 bases from J, with 8 bases between. Germline CDR1 and CDR2: LNHDA and SQIVND (reference sequence). This CDR3 region has 13 residues. The sequence was collected from a male patient aged 35 to 55 who had an allogeneic stem cell transplant from an unrelated donor, so the T cells may come from the graft donor. Some clones in this sample may be carry-over from other donors' samples. Material: peripheral blood mononuclear cells, obtained 30 days after allogeneic stem cell transplant. This chain links TRBV19 with TRBJ1-1; D is possibly TRBD1 (5 bases). CDR3 in DNA: TGTGCCAGTAGTACACAGGTAAACACTGAAGCTTTCTTT. Translated: CASSTQVNTEAFF.